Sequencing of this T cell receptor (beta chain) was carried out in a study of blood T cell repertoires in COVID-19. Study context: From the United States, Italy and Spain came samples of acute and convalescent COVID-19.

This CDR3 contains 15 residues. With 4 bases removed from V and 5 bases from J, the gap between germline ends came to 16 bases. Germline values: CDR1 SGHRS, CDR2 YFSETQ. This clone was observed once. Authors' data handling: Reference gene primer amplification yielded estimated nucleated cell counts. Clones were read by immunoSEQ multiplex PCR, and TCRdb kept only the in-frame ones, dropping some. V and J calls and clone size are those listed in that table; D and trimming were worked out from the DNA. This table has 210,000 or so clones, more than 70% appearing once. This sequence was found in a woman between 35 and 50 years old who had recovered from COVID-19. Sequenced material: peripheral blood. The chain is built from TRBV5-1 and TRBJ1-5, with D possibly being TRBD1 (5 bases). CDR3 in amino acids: CASSPGLSGDQPQHF. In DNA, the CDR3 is TGCGCCAGCAGCCCGGGACTTTCGGGGGATCAGCCCCAGCATTTT.